This T cell receptor (beta chain) was recorded in a study of cytomegalovirus exposure and HLA in healthy donors. Unmatched junction bases numbered 8, after V lost 3 bases and J lost 13 bases. In germline, CDR1 is MGHDK, CDR2 SYGVNS. The CDR3 sequence is 14 residues long. With 60 Vbeta and 13 Jbeta primers, the PCR was carried out. This table comes from immunoSEQ multiplex PCR, and its TCRdb copy is limited to in-frame clones, with some not included. This sample's clone table lists roughly 60,000 clones. This sequence originates from a woman aged 18-30 years in good health and CMV-seronegative. The sequenced sample consisted of PBMCs. The chain recombines TRBV25-1 with TRBJ2-1; 11 bases align to TRBD2. The CDR3 spells CASSDKTSGSDQFF. DNA of the CDR3: TGTGCCAGCAGTGACAAAACTAGCGGGAGTGATCAGTTCTTC.